This T cell receptor beta chain was retrieved from a study of T cell changes during pregnancy in multiple sclerosis. V lost 5 bases to trimming and J lost 1 base; unmatched junction nucleotides: 21. The V gene's germline CDR1 is MNHEY and CDR2 SMNVEV (reference sequence). This CDR3 has 20 amino acids. Assay used: immunoSEQ multiplex PCR; TCRdb lists only in-frame clones, some missing. The repertoire holds approximately 51,000 clones, with roughly 94% as singletons. The TCR sequence derives from a female donor with multiple sclerosis, enrolled in a pregnancy study. The rearrangement uses TRBV27 and TRBJ2-7, with TRBD1 identical over 9 bases. The material sequenced was CD4+ T cells from peripheral blood mononuclear cells, taken in the second trimester of pregnancy. The CDR3 reads CASSRSPGTGMIGVSYEQYF. The CDR3 nucleotides read TGTGCCAGCAGTCGGAGCCCCGGGACAGGGATGATAGGTGTATCCTACGAGCAGTACTTC.